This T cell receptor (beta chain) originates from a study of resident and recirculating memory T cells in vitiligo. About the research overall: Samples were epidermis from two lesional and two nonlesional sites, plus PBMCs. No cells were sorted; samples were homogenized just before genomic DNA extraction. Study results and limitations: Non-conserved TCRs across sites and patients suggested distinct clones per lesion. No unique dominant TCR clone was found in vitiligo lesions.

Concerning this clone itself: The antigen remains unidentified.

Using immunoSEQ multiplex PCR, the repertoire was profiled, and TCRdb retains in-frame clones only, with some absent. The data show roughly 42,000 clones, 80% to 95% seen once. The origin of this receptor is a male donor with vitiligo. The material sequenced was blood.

CDR3 amino acids: CASTLGGKPDTQYF. Written as DNA, the CDR3 is TGTGCCAGCACCCTAGGGGGTAAGCCAGATACGCAGTATTTT. This chain links TRBV7-8 with TRBJ2-3, with TRBD1 as a possible D gene (6 bases). Germline assignment: CDR1 SGHVS and CDR2 FQNEAQ. This CDR3 is 14 amino acids long. V dropped 7 bases and J dropped 4 bases, with 15 bases sitting between them.